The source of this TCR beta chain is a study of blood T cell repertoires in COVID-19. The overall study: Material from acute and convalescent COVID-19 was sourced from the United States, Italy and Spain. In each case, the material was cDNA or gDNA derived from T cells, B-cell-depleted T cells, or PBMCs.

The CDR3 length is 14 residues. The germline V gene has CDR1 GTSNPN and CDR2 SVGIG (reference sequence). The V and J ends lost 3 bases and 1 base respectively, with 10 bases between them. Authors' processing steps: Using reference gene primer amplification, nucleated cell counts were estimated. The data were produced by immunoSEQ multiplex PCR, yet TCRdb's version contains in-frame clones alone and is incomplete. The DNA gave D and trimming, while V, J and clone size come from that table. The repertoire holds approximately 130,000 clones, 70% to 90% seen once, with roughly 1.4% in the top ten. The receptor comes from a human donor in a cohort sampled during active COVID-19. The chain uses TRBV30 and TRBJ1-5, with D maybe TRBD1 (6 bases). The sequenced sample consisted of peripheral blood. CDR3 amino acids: CAWSTGRSNQPQHF. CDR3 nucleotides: TGTGCCTGGAGCACAGGGAGAAGCAATCAGCCCCAGCATTTT. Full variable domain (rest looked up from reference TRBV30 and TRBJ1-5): SQTIHQWPATLVQPVGSPLSLECTVEGTSNPNLYWYRQAAGRGLQLLFYSVGIGQISSEVPQNLSASRPQDRQFILSSKKLLLSDSGFYLCAWSTGRSNQPQHFGDGTRLSIL.